Following are 8 T cell receptor beta chains from one sample sequenced in a study of T cells after yellow fever vaccination. One entry per CDR3 protein results from TCRdb running MiXCR on the 5' RACE reads. The table records about 160,000 distinct CDR3 sequences, 5.5% to 7.5% of them present only once. The sample was CD4+ T cells sorted from PBMCs, taken less than 6 days after the first yellow fever vaccination. The receptors here all came from a man aged 18 to 35 who received the YFV17D yellow fever vaccine.

The V call is TRBV4-2, the J call TRBJ2-1, with D perhaps matching TRBD2 (6 bases). This CDR3 comprises 15 residues. Germline CDR1 LGHNA, CDR2 YNFKEQ. V was pared by 3 bases and J by 4 bases, with 13 bases between. CDR3 sequence (DNA): TGTGCCAGCAGCCACCCCGAGCGGGTTTACAATGAGCAGTTCTTC. This gives the protein CASSHPERVYNEQFF.

This clonotype was counted ten times or more. The rearrangement links TRBV20-1 to TRBJ1-2; no reliable D call. The length of the CDR3 is 11 residues. Trimming took off 2 bases at V and 2 bases at J, with 3 bases between the two ends. The germline CDR1 and CDR2 sequences are DFQATT and SNEGSKA (reference sequence). The CDR3 nucleotides are TGCAGTGCTAGATCAAACTATGGCTACACCTTC. Protein sequence: CSARSNYGYTF.

There are a few counts of this clonotype. The J gene is TRBJ2-3, the V gene TRBV7-3, with a tentative D call TRBD1 (6 bases). V was pared by 5 bases and J by 5 bases, with 14 bases between. Germline CDR1 reads SGHTA; CDR2 reads FQGTGA. The CDR3 runs to 14 residues. CDR3 region: CASSAQQGLDTQYF. The CDR3 nucleotides are TGTGCCAGCAGCGCCCAGCAGGGGTTAGATACGCAGTATTTT.

The rearrangement joins TRBV20-1 to TRBJ2-3; 10 nucleotides agree with TRBD2. The CDR3 totals 15 residues. Looked up from germline, CDR1 is DFQATT and CDR2 is SNEGSKA (reference sequence). Trimming at V came to 0 bases and at J to 5 bases, leaving 5 bases not matched to a gene. CDR3 coding DNA: TGCAGTGCTAGAGATCGAAGCGGGGGGGTAGATACGCAGTATTTT. Translation gives CSARDRSGGVDTQYF.

This clonotype has only a few counts. V gene TRBV12-3 or TRBV12-4 combines with J gene TRBJ1-4; D remains ambiguous. Trimming removed 6 bases from V and 2 bases from J, with 13 bases in between. The CDR3 sequence is 15 residues long. The CDR3 sequence is CASSIRRVTNEKLFF. CDR3 nucleotide sequence: TGTGCCAGCAGCATCAGAAGGGTGACTAATGAAAAACTGTTTTTT.

The sample holds many counts of this clonotype. The V gene is TRBV5-5, the J gene TRBJ1-1; D remains ambiguous. Trimming pared 3 bases from V and 1 base from J, leaving 13 bases between. The CDR3 is 15 residues long. Germline lookup yields CDR1 SGHKS and CDR2 YYEKEE (reference sequence). The CDR3 bases are TGTGCCAGCAGCTCCCTATCTCAGCCGAACACTGAAGCTTTCTTT. This encodes CASSSLSQPNTEAFF.

The J gene is TRBJ1-5, the V gene TRBV6-5; D is undetermined. The CDR3 runs 16 residues. Germline V gene data show CDR1 as MNHEY and CDR2 as SVGAGI. Trimming shortened V by 8 bases and J by 3 bases, and 20 bases separated the two germline ends. The CDR3 sequence: CASVKSGPGPNQPQHF. CDR3 DNA: TGTGCCAGCGTAAAATCGGGCCCCGGGCCCAATCAGCCCCAGCATTTT.

This clonotype was recorded at least ten times. The genes are TRBV30 and TRBJ1-6; D not resolved. V dropped 2 bases and J dropped 9 bases, with 17 bases sitting between them. This CDR3 comprises 15 residues. From germline, CDR1 is GTSNPN and CDR2 SVGIG (reference sequence). The CDR3 is CAWSIQGRAGSPLHF. In DNA, the CDR3 is TGTGCCTGGAGTATTCAAGGGAGAGCTGGTTCACCCCTCCACTTT.